Sequencing of this T cell receptor (beta chain) was carried out in a study of T cells in Graves' hyperthyroidism and ophthalmopathy. Study overall: The initial diagnosis was the point when peripheral blood was collected, ahead of any treatment.

The V end lost 3 bases, the J end lost 0 bases, and 9 bases lay between the germline ends. CDR1 and CDR2 from the germline V gene are MNHEY and SMNVEV (reference sequence). This CDR3 contains 15 residues. The source material, RNA transcripts, was used to amplify TCR beta CDR3 regions. An initial round of RT-PCR targeting the TCR CDR3 relied on the HTBI primer set. TCRdb reanalysed the multiplex PCR reads using MiXCR and keeps one entry per CDR3 protein. The data hold approximately 380,000 distinct CDR3 sequences, with around a sixth observed a single time. This clonotype was seen ten or more times. Diagnosis relied on clinical symptoms, serum thyroxine and TRAb, thyroid ultrasound and orbital computed tomography.

The sequencing sample was made of blood. J is TRBJ2-1 and V is TRBV27, with D unclear. This clonotype originated in a man between 18 and 35 years old with Graves' ophthalmopathy. DNA for the CDR3: TGTGCCAGCAGTTTGGGGTCACACTCCTACAATGAGCAGTTCTTC. Encoded protein: CASSLGSHSYNEQFF.